The 12 T cell receptor beta chains below all came from one sample that was sequenced in a study of TIL therapy for anti-PD-1-resistant metastatic lung cancer. The immunoSEQ assay was v3. Sequenced by immunoSEQ multiplex PCR; TCRdb stores in-frame clones only, minus some. The data show tens of thousands of clones, just over 85% seen once. Indicated time point: pre-treatment sample, taken before nivolumab and TIL therapy. This specimen consisted of blood, obtained at baseline. These TCRs come from a person between 25 and 79 years old with non-small cell lung cancer.

V gene TRBV28 combines with J gene TRBJ2-7, with D perhaps matching TRBD1 (6 bases). The CDR3 sequence is 14 residues long. V shed 5 bases and J shed 3 bases, with 14 bases lying between them. The germline gives CDR1 MDHEN, CDR2 SYDVKM. The CDR3 nucleotides are TGTGCCAGCAGTGGCAGGGTAGGGGGCTACGAGCAGTACTTC. This translates into CASSGRVGGYEQYF.

This sequence joins TRBV10-3 and TRBJ1-4; 7 nucleotides agree with TRBD1. The CDR3 extends over 13 amino acids. J lost 8 bases, V lost 11 bases, and 11 bases had no gene match. Germline V gene sequence: CDR1 ENHRY, CDR2 SYGVKD. The DNA of the CDR3 is TGTGCCTCGAGACAGGGTAGGGGGGAAAAACTGTTTTTT. This sequence encodes CASRQGRGEKLFF.

The chain links TRBV18 to TRBJ1-5; tentatively, D is TRBD1 (5 bases). Germline V gene lookup returns CDR1 KGHSH and CDR2 LQKENI. The CDR3 has 14 residues. With 6 bases removed from V and 9 bases from J, the gap between germline ends came to 18 bases. Written as DNA, the CDR3 is TGTGCCAGCTCGCAGGACACCCCCTTGTGGCCCCAGCATTTT. It is translated as CASSQDTPLWPQHF.

This chain connects TRBV28 to TRBJ2-1; 8 bases fit TRBD1. Trimming took 4 bases from V and 8 from J; bases not matched to a gene: 10. CDR1 and CDR2 from the germline V gene are MDHEN and SYDVKM. CDR3 length: 15 amino acids. The CDR3: CASSSPTGVGYEQFF. For the CDR3, the DNA is TGTGCCAGCAGTTCCCCGACAGGGGTGGGGTATGAGCAGTTCTTC.

The chain combines TRBV7-2 with TRBJ2-7; no firm D call. Trimming removed 5 bases at V and 3 bases at J, with 11 bases between. This CDR3 is 13 amino acids long. CDR1 SGHTA and CDR2 FQGNSA come from the germline V gene. The CDR3 here is CASSQRPGYEQYF. CDR3 nucleotides: TGTGCCAGCAGCCAACGACCGGGCTACGAGCAGTACTTC.

V gene TRBV30 combines with J gene TRBJ2-5; D remains unclear. The CDR3 covers 13 residues. Trimming shortened V by 1 base and J by 4 bases, and 10 bases separated the two germline ends. Germline V gene sequence: CDR1 GTSNPN, CDR2 SVGIG (reference sequence). The DNA for the CDR3 is TGTGCCTGGAGTGGGACCAAAGGAGAGACCCAGTACTTC. Translated: CAWSGTKGETQYF. The whole variable domain, remainder taken from reference TRBV30 and TRBJ2-5, is SQTIHQWPATLVQPVGSPLSLECTVEGTSNPNLYWYRQAAGRGLQLLFYSVGIGQISSEVPQNLSASRPQDRQFILSSKKLLLSDSGFYLCAWSGTKGETQYFGPGTRLLVL.

This chain connects TRBV10-1 to TRBJ2-2, with TRBD1 matching over 8 bases. The CDR3 is made up of 15 amino acids. CDR1 is WNHNN, CDR2 SYGVQD, per germline (reference sequence). Trimming removed 1 base from V and 5 bases from J; junction bases left unmatched: 3. The CDR3 is CASSEWRQGTGELFF. As DNA, the CDR3 is TGCGCCAGCAGTGAGTGGAGACAGGGGACCGGGGAGCTGTTTTTT.

This clone was recorded once. V and J are TRBV18 and TRBJ1-4; D uncertain. Deletions cut 3 bases from V and 5 bases from J, with 10 bases between. Germline V CDR1 and CDR2: KGHSH, LQKENI. The CDR3 contains 14 residues. CDR3 in amino acids: CASSPPGRNEKLFF. For the CDR3, the DNA is TGTGCCAGCTCACCCCCGGGAAGGAATGAAAAACTGTTTTTT.

The V gene is TRBV4-2, the J gene TRBJ1-5; D uncertain. Trimming left V 1 base short and J 5 bases short, with 6 bases between. Germline V lookup: CDR1 LGHNA, CDR2 YNFKEQ. The CDR3 consists of 13 residues. The CDR3 loop reads CASSQGEDQPQHF. The CDR3 nucleotides read TGTGCCAGCAGCCAAGGGGAAGATCAGCCCCAGCATTTT.

The V gene is TRBV6-5, the J gene TRBJ2-5, with a weak D call TRBD1 (6 bases). This CDR3 spans 14 amino acids. Trimming removed 8 bases at V and 5 bases at J, with 18 bases between. Germline CDR1 MNHEY, CDR2 SVGAGI. The CDR3: CASGGGRGSETQYF. CDR3 DNA sequence: TGTGCCAGCGGGGGTGGCAGGGGTTCGGAGACCCAGTACTTC.

V is TRBV6-6 and J is TRBJ1-2, with 9 bases fitting TRBD1. This CDR3 region has 14 residues. CDR1 MNHNY and CDR2 SVGAGI come from the germline V gene (reference sequence). J gave up 4 bases and V 6 bases, and 6 bases lay outside the gene matches. The CDR3 region is CASSRGTGSYGYTF. The CDR3 DNA follows: TGTGCCAGCAGCCGAGGGACAGGGAGCTATGGCTACACCTTC.

This clone was seen only once. The chain combines TRBV28 with TRBJ2-7; D is possibly TRBD1 (5 bases). Germline CDR1 MDHEN, CDR2 SYDVKM. Between the trimmed V and J ends, which lost 0 bases and 2 bases, there was a span of 11 bases. There are 15 residues in the CDR3. The CDR3 sequence: CASSLWSQGTYEQYF. For the CDR3, the DNA is TGTGCCAGCAGTTTATGGTCGCAGGGCACCTACGAGCAGTACTTC. Drawing the rest from reference TRBV28 and TRBJ2-7, the complete variable domain is DVKVTQSSRYLVKRTGEKVFLECVQDMDHENMFWYRQDPGLGLRLIYFSYDVKMKEKGDIPEGYSVSREKKERFSLILESASTNQTSMYLCASSLWSQGTYEQYFGPGTRLTVT.